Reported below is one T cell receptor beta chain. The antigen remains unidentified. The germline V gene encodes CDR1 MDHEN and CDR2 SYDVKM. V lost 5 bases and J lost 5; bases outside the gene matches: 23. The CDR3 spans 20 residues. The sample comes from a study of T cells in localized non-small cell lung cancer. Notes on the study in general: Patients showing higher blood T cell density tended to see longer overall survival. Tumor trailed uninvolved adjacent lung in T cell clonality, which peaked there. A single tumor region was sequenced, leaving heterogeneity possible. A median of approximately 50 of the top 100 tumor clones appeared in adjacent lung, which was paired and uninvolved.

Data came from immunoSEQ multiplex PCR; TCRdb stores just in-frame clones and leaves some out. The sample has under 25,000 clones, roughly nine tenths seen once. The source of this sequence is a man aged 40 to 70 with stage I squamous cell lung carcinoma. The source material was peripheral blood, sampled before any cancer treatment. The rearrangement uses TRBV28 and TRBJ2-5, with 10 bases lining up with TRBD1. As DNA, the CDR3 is TGTGCCAGCAGTACCACCTCCGGGACAGGGGTTTTGATTTTTGTGGAGACCCAGTACTTC. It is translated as CASSTTSGTGVLIFVETQYF.